This T cell receptor beta chain was identified during a study of CD8+ T cells in alopecia areata. Study-wide context: Those receiving the skin were roughly 7-10-week-old female C3H/HeJ mice, whose grafts came from roughly 6-13-month-old C3H/HeJ donors with spontaneous alopecia.

In each case, RNA was isolated and then reverse transcribed into cDNA as the sequencing template. The assay was immunoSEQ multiplex PCR, and TCRdb's table has in-frame clones only and misses some. The record shows under 2,500 clones for this sample, with no singletons present. This clone is classed as medium-sized (0.01 to 0.1%). What it binds is not known. Mouse gene names and germline throughout. From the germline J gene comes the end of the CDR3, since the read stops 4 residues before it. The CDR3 length is 14 residues. CDR1 and CDR2 (germline): NSQYPW, LRSPGD (reference sequence). Overall study results and limits: Patients shared TCRs less clearly than mice did, possibly owing to HLA. Normal scalp had lower clonality than lesional scalp, with alopecia totalis/universalis lesions showing this most strongly. Sequenced scalp T cells also include alphabeta T cells resident in normal skin.

Cells pooled from cutaneous lymph nodes were sorted on CD4, CD8alpha, NKG2D, NKG2ACE and other markers. The source material was CD8+ T cells sorted from a lymph node. The receptor was isolated from a C3H/HeJ mouse with alopecia areata. Strain haplotype (MHC): H2-k. V gene TRBV1 combines with J gene TRBJ2-3, with 10 positions matching TRBD2. Incomplete CDR3 DNA: TGCACCTGCAGTGGGACTGGGGGAGGAGAA. Translating it yields CTCSGTGGGE. The CDR3 as a whole reads CTCSGTGGGETLYF. Full variable domain (remainder filled in from reference TRBV1 and TRBJ2-3): VTLLEQNPRWRLVPRGQAVNLRCILKNSQYPWMSWYQQDLQKQLQWLFTLRSPGDKEVKSLPGADYLATRVTDTELRLQVANMSQGRTLYCTCSGTGGGETLYFGSGTRLTVL.